These 18 T cell receptor beta chains came from one sample sequenced in a study of shared clonotypes between healthy human individuals. The repertoire was sequenced with immunoSEQ multiplex PCR; TCRdb's copy has only in-frame clones and lacks some. Here the sample spans approximately 2.3 million clones, 90% to 95% being singletons. Material for sequencing was naive CD4+ T cells from PBMCs. Specified subset: CD45RA+ positively selected. The source of these receptors is a man younger than 35 in good health. Some clones in this sample may be carry-over from other donors' samples.

The chain employs TRBV6-1 and TRBJ1-1; D is ambiguous. The CDR3 consists of 12 residues. Trimming left V 10 bases short and J 4 bases short, with 13 bases between. Germline-derived CDR1 and CDR2 are MNHNS and SASEGT. The CDR3 DNA sequence: TGTGCCACCATGAGGTTGGGCACTGAAGCTTTCTTT. Its translation is CATMRLGTEAFF.

This clone was found once. This chain links TRBV2 with TRBJ1-5; tentatively, D is TRBD1 (6 bases). The CDR3 runs to 15 residues. Germline CDR1 reads SNHLY; CDR2 reads FYNNEI. V was shortened by 6 bases and J by 0 bases, with 12 bases between the two germline ends. CDR3 loop: CASSLDRPSNQPQHF. Written as DNA, the CDR3 is TGTGCCAGCAGCTTAGACAGGCCTAGCAATCAGCCCCAGCATTTT.

This chain uses TRBV28 with TRBJ2-4; D uncertain. This CDR3 is 12 amino acids long. The germline CDR1 and CDR2 sequences are MDHEN and SYDVKM. V dropped 6 bases and J dropped 2 bases, with 5 bases sitting between them. This CDR3 is CASRATKNIQYF. CDR3 bases: TGTGCCAGCAGGGCAACCAAAAACATTCAGTACTTC.

The CDR3 sequence: CASSSGGRGQPQHF. For the CDR3, the DNA is TGCGCCAGCAGCTCCGGGGGACGGGGTCAGCCCCAGCATTTT. This chain connects TRBV5-1 to TRBJ1-5; maybe TRBD1 (5 bases). Germline CDR1 is SGHRS and CDR2 is YFSETQ. Trimming took 3 bases from V and 6 from J, leaving 13 bases between them. The CDR3 totals 14 residues.

The V gene is TRBV6-6, the J gene TRBJ2-7; TRBD1 matches at 10 bases. CDR3 length: 16 amino acids. V gave up 6 bases and J gave up 5 bases; unmatched junction bases: 13. Germline CDR1 is MNHNY and CDR2 is SVGAGI (reference sequence). CDR3 residues: CASSPTPGQGLDEQYF. In DNA, the CDR3 is TGTGCCAGCAGCCCAACCCCGGGACAGGGGTTAGACGAGCAGTACTTC.

The rearrangement uses TRBV9 and TRBJ2-3; D unresolved. The CDR3 loop spans 16 amino acids. Germline CDR1 is SGDLS and CDR2 is YYNGEE. The ends were cut back, 0 bases at V and 0 bases at J, with 11 bases in the middle. In DNA form, the CDR3 reads TGTGCCAGCAGCGTAGGGTTACACCCTAGCACAGATACGCAGTATTTT. Translated: CASSVGLHPSTDTQYF.

The V gene is TRBV5-1, the J gene TRBJ2-7; D is possibly TRBD1 (6 bases). Germline CDR1 is SGHRS and CDR2 is YFSETQ. V was pared by 5 bases and J by 3 bases, with 15 bases between. The CDR3 is made up of 14 amino acids. CDR3 sequence: CASSFRGRVYEQYF. The DNA for the CDR3 is TGCGCCAGCAGTTTCAGGGGCCGTGTCTACGAGCAGTACTTC.

The V gene is TRBV7-2, the J gene TRBJ1-5; D uncertain. Germline-derived CDR1 and CDR2 are SGHTA and FQGNSA. The CDR3 length is 12 residues. Trimming took 4 bases from V and 7 from J, leaving 8 bases between them. The CDR3 bases are TGTGCCAGCAGCTATCAAGAACAGCCCCAGCATTTT. Translated: CASSYQEQPQHF.

The rearrangement uses TRBV28 and TRBJ1-2; 8 nucleotides align to TRBD1. Germline values: CDR1 MDHEN, CDR2 SYDVKM. CDR3 size: 13 residues. The ends lost 7 bases at V and 8 bases at J; junction bases unmatched: 9. As DNA, the CDR3 is TGTGCCAGCACCGGGGGGACAGGCGGCGGCTACACCTTC. Translating gives CASTGGTGGGYTF.

This chain connects TRBV9 to TRBJ1-1; D unresolved. Deletions cut 4 bases from V and 0 bases from J, with 13 bases between. This CDR3 is 15 amino acids long. Germline CDR1 SGDLS, CDR2 YYNGEE. CDR3 DNA: TGTGCCAGCAGCCCACGGACCGAGTTGAACACTGAAGCTTTCTTT. This codes for CASSPRTELNTEAFF.

This rearrangement joins TRBV6-5 to TRBJ2-7, with D unclear. There are 12 residues in the CDR3. From germline, CDR1 is MNHEY and CDR2 SVGAGI. The V gene lost 6 bases and the J gene lost 3 bases, with 9 bases spanning the gap. The CDR3 region is CASRDVDYEQYF. The CDR3 DNA follows: TGTGCCAGCAGAGACGTCGACTACGAGCAGTACTTC.

V is TRBV7-2 and J is TRBJ2-1; D is ambiguous. CDR1 SGHTA and CDR2 FQGNSA come from the germline V gene. Trimming stripped 3 bases from V and 4 bases from J, with 16 bases between. The CDR3 is made up of 16 amino acids. The CDR3 loop is CASSLPGRGNYNEQFF. CDR3 nucleotides: TGTGCCAGCAGCTTGCCTGGACGCGGCAATTACAATGAGCAGTTCTTC.

On this clone itself: Distinct nucleotide sequences in the sample also encode this CDR3. The chain carries TRBV5-4 and TRBJ2-1; 11 bases map to TRBD2. V trimming: 1 base; J trimming: 3 bases; junction bases outside the gene matches: 0. Germline values: CDR1 SGHNT, CDR2 YYREEE (reference sequence). This CDR3 contains 15 residues. CDR3 loop: CASSLTSGGYNEQFF. CDR3 DNA sequence: TGTGCCAGCAGCTTGACTAGCGGGGGCTACAATGAGCAGTTCTTC.

J is TRBJ1-3 and V is TRBV30; D unclear. The ends were cut back, 1 base at V and 1 base at J, with 8 bases in the middle. CDR3 size: 14 residues. From germline, CDR1 is GTSNPN and CDR2 SVGIG (reference sequence). The CDR3 here is CAWSAGRSGNTIYF. CDR3 sequence (DNA): TGTGCCTGGAGTGCCGGAAGATCTGGAAACACCATATATTTT.

The rearrangement uses TRBV28 and TRBJ1-5; D not resolved. The V gene's germline CDR1 is MDHEN and CDR2 SYDVKM. Deletions cut 8 bases from V and 5 bases from J, with 10 bases between. There are 12 residues in the CDR3. CDR3 protein: CASEGQDQPQHF. Written as DNA, the CDR3 is TGTGCCAGCGAGGGCCAGGATCAGCCCCAGCATTTT. Based on the CDR3 plus reference TRBV28 and TRBJ1-5, the full variable domain is DVKVTQSSRYLVKRTGEKVFLECVQDMDHENMFWYRQDPGLGLRLIYFSYDVKMKEKGDIPEGYSVSREKKERFSLILESASTNQTSMYLCASEGQDQPQHFGDGTRLSIL.

Turning to this clone: Additional DNA sequences in this sample encode the identical CDR3. The V gene is TRBV5-1, the J gene TRBJ2-7, with a possible D match to TRBD2 (5 bases). V dropped 0 bases and J dropped 0 bases, with 7 bases sitting between them. The CDR3 has 14 amino acids. Germline loops: CDR1 SGHRS, CDR2 YFSETQ. Here the CDR3 reads CASSLELVSYEQYF. The CDR3 coding sequence is TGCGCCAGCAGCTTGGAACTAGTCTCCTACGAGCAGTACTTC.

CDR3 sequence reads: CASLTGRRNTEAFF. The CDR3 DNA reads TGTGCCAGCCTGACAGGGCGGCGGAACACTGAAGCTTTCTTT. The genes are TRBV28 and TRBJ1-1; 7 positions match TRBD1. The CDR3 covers 14 residues. Trimming removed 8 bases from V and 1 base from J; junction bases left unmatched: 7. CDR1 and CDR2 (germline): MDHEN, SYDVKM.

This chain connects TRBV5-1 to TRBJ2-7; 12 bases are a match to TRBD2. Trimming at V came to 4 bases and at J to 3 bases, leaving 8 bases not matched to a gene. Per germline, CDR1 SGHRS and CDR2 YFSETQ. The CDR3 runs 16 residues. CDR3 sequence: CASSAGLAGMGYEQYF. In DNA form, the CDR3 reads TGCGCCAGCAGCGCAGGACTAGCGGGGATGGGCTACGAGCAGTACTTC.